This T cell receptor (beta chain) was sequenced for a study of T cell repertoires in aging, cancer and after chemotherapy. Study outcomes and limitations: Median generation probability rose over the chemotherapy interval in each cancer cohort, suggesting rebound thymic output. In cancer patients, declining TCR diversity with age involved lost richness and lost evenness.

In its sample, this clonotype is medium-sized. What it binds is unknown. CDR3 length: 14 amino acids. The junction had 7 bases not matched to a gene; V was cut back by 2 bases and J by 6 bases. Per the germline V gene, CDR1 is MNHEY and CDR2 is SVGAGI. TRB rearrangements spanning V, D and J were amplified using mixed TRB-A/B primers. TCRdb redid the calling of the multiplex PCR reads with MiXCR, one entry per CDR3 protein. The sample carries about 14,000 distinct CDR3 sequences, about 25% recorded once. The template was genomic DNA from peripheral blood, not RNA. Sample: blood. The source of this sequence is a human donor in good health. This chain uses TRBV6-5 with TRBJ2-7; 7 bases agree with TRBD1. The CDR3 sequence: CASSYRGPVREQYF. CDR3 nucleotides: TGTGCCAGCAGTTACAGGGGGCCCGTACGCGAGCAGTACTTC.